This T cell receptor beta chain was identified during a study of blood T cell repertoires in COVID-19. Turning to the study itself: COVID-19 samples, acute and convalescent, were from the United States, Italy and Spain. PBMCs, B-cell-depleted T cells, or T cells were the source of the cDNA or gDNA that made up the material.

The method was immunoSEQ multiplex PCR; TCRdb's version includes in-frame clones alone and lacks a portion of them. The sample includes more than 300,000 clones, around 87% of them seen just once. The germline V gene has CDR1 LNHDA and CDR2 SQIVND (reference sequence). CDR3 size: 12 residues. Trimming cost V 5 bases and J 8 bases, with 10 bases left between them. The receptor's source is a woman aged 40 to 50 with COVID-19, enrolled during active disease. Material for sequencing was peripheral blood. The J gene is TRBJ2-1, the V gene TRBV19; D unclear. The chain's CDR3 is CASSPSLHEQFF. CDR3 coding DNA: TGTGCCAGTAGTCCCTCCCTCCATGAGCAGTTCTTC.